This TCR beta chain was obtained from a study of blood T cell repertoires in COVID-19. CDR3 size: 13 residues. The germline CDR1 and CDR2 sequences are WSHSY and SAAADI. The V end was cut by 2 bases, the J end by 7 bases, with 9 bases between. This clone was seen more than once but under ten times. Per the original methods: Amplification from reference gene primers served as the basis for estimated nucleated cell counts. Produced via immunoSEQ multiplex PCR; TCRdb's table is partial and in-frame only. From that table come the V and J calls and clone size; the DNA was used to work out D and trimming. Here the sample spans about 150,000 clones, under 90% being singletons.

The chain uses TRBV10-2 and TRBJ1-5; no clear D. The clonotype comes from a human donor in a cohort sampled during active COVID-19. Sequencing was performed on peripheral blood. The CDR3 here is CASSEGARQPQHF. The DNA for the CDR3 is TGCGCCAGCAGTGAGGGCGCGCGGCAGCCCCAGCATTTT.